The rows below give T cell receptor beta chains drawn from one sample of a study of CD8 T cells in ankylosing spondylitis. TCRdb processed the 5' RACE reads anew with MiXCR; each CDR3 protein has one entry. The table shows about 800,000 distinct CDR3 sequences, with about 10% occurring only once. Material for sequencing was blood, either unsorted or a sorted T cell fraction (not recorded which). Source of these receptors: a male donor with ankylosing spondylitis. The CDR3 runs from the conserved cysteine through the conserved F or W. The D gene is left open where the match is weak. Where a row states a size, it is once, few, many or the class of an expanded clone; other rows omit it.

size: few; V: TRBV11-3; J: TRBJ2-4; D: NA; length: 13; CDR3: CASSTLTSGIQYF; DNA: TGTGCCAGCAGCACCCTGACGAGTGGCATTCAGTACTTC
size: few; V: TRBV7-7; J: TRBJ2-7; D: TRBD1; length: 13; CDR3: CASSQTGSREQYF; DNA: TGTGCTAGCAGCCAGACAGGGTCCCGGGAGCAGTACTTC
size: NA; V: TRBV27; J: TRBJ2-2; D: TRBD1; length: 18; CDR3: CASSLKSPGGEVSGELFF; DNA: TGTGCCAGCAGTTTAAAGTCGCCAGGGGGCGAAGTTTCCGGGGAGCTGTTTTTT
size: NA; V: TRBV10-1; J: TRBJ2-1; D: TRBD2; length: 17; CDR3: CASSEGVGTSGYNEQFF; DNA: TGCGCCAGCAGTGAGGGGGTCGGGACTAGCGGCTACAATGAGCAGTTCTTC
size: few; V: TRBV5-1; J: TRBJ2-1; D: NA; length: 14; CDR3: CASLGGPGYNEQFF; DNA: TGCGCCAGCCTCGGGGGACCCGGATACAATGAGCAGTTCTTC
size: few; V: TRBV5-4; J: TRBJ1-1; D: NA; length: 14; CDR3: CASSLEQRNTEAFF; DNA: TGTGCCAGCAGCTTGGAACAGAGGAACACTGAAGCTTTCTTT
size: NA; V: TRBV20-1; J: TRBJ1-1; D: TRBD1; length: 13; CDR3: CSALADRETEAFF; DNA: TGCAGTGCCCTAGCCGACAGGGAAACTGAAGCTTTCTTT
size: few; V: TRBV6-2/TRBV6-3; J: TRBJ2-7; D: NA; length: 14; CDR3: CASTQTAWLGEQYF; DNA: TGTGCCAGCACCCAGACAGCGTGGCTGGGCGAGCAGTACTTC
size: many; V: TRBV12-3/TRBV12-4; J: TRBJ2-7; D: NA; length: 13; CDR3: CASSLRPLAEQYF; DNA: TGTGCCAGCAGTTTAAGACCCCTTGCCGAGCAGTACTTC
size: NA; V: TRBV24-1; J: TRBJ2-7; D: TRBD1; length: 14; CDR3: CATSDPGQGSEQYF; DNA: TGTGCCACCAGTGATCCTGGACAGGGAAGCGAGCAGTACTTC
size: NA; V: TRBV20-1; J: TRBJ2-7; D: TRBD2; length: 14; CDR3: CSARGLAISYEQYF; DNA: TGCAGTGCTCGGGGACTAGCGATTTCCTACGAGCAGTACTTC
size: NA; V: TRBV6-5; J: TRBJ1-1; D: NA; length: 13; CDR3: CASSYLQNTEAFF; DNA: TGTGCCAGCAGTTACCTCCAAAACACTGAAGCTTTCTTT
size: NA; V: TRBV27; J: TRBJ1-1; D: NA; length: 13; CDR3: CATKGLLNTEAFF; DNA: TGTGCCACCAAGGGACTCCTGAACACTGAAGCTTTCTTT
size: many; V: TRBV20-1; J: TRBJ2-3; D: NA; length: 13; CDR3: CSARARGLDTQYF; DNA: TGCAGTGCTAGAGCTCGGGGGTTAGATACGCAGTATTTT
size: many; V: TRBV12-3/TRBV12-4; J: TRBJ1-1; D: TRBD1; length: 13; CDR3: CASSPGGLKGAFF; DNA: TGTGCCAGCAGCCCAGGGGGACTCAAGGGAGCTTTCTTT
size: many; V: TRBV5-1; J: TRBJ2-7; D: TRBD1; length: 16; CDR3: CASSSMGQDVSYEQYF; DNA: TGCGCCAGCAGCTCAATGGGACAGGATGTTTCCTACGAGCAGTACTTC
size: NA; V: TRBV18; J: TRBJ1-1; D: NA; length: 13; CDR3: CASSPDLDTEAFF; DNA: TGTGCCAGCTCACCGGATTTGGACACTGAAGCTTTCTTT
size: few; V: TRBV13; J: TRBJ2-3; D: NA; length: 16; CDR3: CASSPSVTDYTDTQYF; DNA: TGTGCCAGCAGCCCGAGTGTTACAGACTACACAGATACGCAGTATTTT
size: NA; V: TRBV18; J: TRBJ2-5; D: NA; length: 14; CDR3: CASSPLSGGQTQYF; DNA: TGTGCCAGCTCACCGTTAAGTGGAGGACAGACCCAGTACTTC
size: many; V: TRBV4-2; J: TRBJ2-3; D: NA; length: 16; CDR3: CASSQDSWTERDTQYF; DNA: TGTGCCAGCAGCCAAGATTCGTGGACCGAGCGGGATACGCAGTATTTT
size: NA; V: TRBV6-6; J: TRBJ1-4; D: NA; length: 13; CDR3: CASSHRTNEKLFF; DNA: TGTGCCAGCAGCCACCGAACTAATGAAAAACTGTTTTTT
size: many; V: TRBV10-3; J: TRBJ2-7; D: TRBD2; length: 16; CDR3: CAISEQAGTSGIGQYF; DNA: TGTGCCATCAGTGAGCAAGCGGGGACTAGCGGTATCGGGCAGTACTTC
size: few; V: TRBV7-8; J: TRBJ2-7; D: NA; length: 16; CDR3: CASSRRTPLYLDEQYF; DNA: TGTGCCAGCAGCAGGAGGACACCCCTCTATCTCGACGAGCAGTACTTC